This TCR beta chain was captured in a study of T cells in Graves' hyperthyroidism and ophthalmopathy. The CDR3 is 15 amino acids. Germline CDR1 reads SEHNR; CDR2 reads FQNEAQ (reference sequence). Trimming shortened V by 6 bases and J by 8 bases, and 19 bases separated the two germline ends. Authors of the study amplified TCR beta CDR3 regions from RNA transcripts. Carried out on the TCR CDR3, a first-round RT-PCR used the HTBI primer set. One entry per CDR3 protein, called by TCRdb with MiXCR from the multiplex PCR reads. The table lists some 510,000 distinct CDR3 sequences, around 45% of them singletons. This clonotype was counted once. An absence of ophthalmopathy progression within 18 months meant stable Graves' hyperthyroidism.

The chain has TRBV7-9 and TRBJ1-4; perhaps TRBD1 as D (5 bases). The sequence was collected from a woman between 18 and 29 years old with Graves' hyperthyroidism. Sequencing input: peripheral blood or thyroid tissue (not recorded which). In nucleotides, the CDR3 is TGTGCCAGCAGTTGGACCGGGTCCGAGGGGGAAAAACTGTTTTTT. It encodes CASSWTGSEGEKLFF.